This is a list of T cell receptor beta chains from one sample in a study of identical twins. TCRdb recomputed calls from the 5' RACE reads with MiXCR, one row per CDR3 protein. This table holds 1.5 million to 2 million distinct CDR3 sequences, around a third found once. The sequencing input was cord blood. These receptors were taken from a newborn girl in good health. Both conserved end residues are part of each CDR3. Each record gives: V gene, J gene, D gene, clone size, CDR3 protein, CDR3 DNA. The D gene is left open where the match is weak. A clone size is listed for some rows: how often the clone was seen (once, few, many), or a class if it is expanded.

v_gene: TRBV20-1; j_gene: TRBJ2-3; d_gene: NA; abundance: NA; CDR3aa: CSARDGGAADTRYF; CDR3nt: TGCAGTGCTAGAGATGGAGGAGCTGCAGATACGCGGTATTTT
v_gene: TRBV12-3/TRBV12-4; j_gene: TRBJ1-4; d_gene: NA; abundance: few; CDR3aa: CASSLVGINEKLFF; CDR3nt: TGTGCCAGCAGTTTGGTCGGGATTAACGAAAAACTGTTTTTT
v_gene: TRBV2; j_gene: TRBJ2-3; d_gene: TRBD2; abundance: few; CDR3aa: CASLKTRGGKDTQYF; CDR3nt: TGTGCCAGCCTGAAAACGCGGGGGGGGAAGGATACGCAGTATTTT
v_gene: TRBV4-1; j_gene: TRBJ1-1; d_gene: NA; abundance: NA; CDR3aa: CASSQVGNTLVNTEAFF; CDR3nt: TGCGCCAGCAGCCAAGTGGGAAACACGCTCGTGAACACTGAAGCTTTCTTT
v_gene: TRBV20-1; j_gene: TRBJ2-3; d_gene: NA; abundance: NA; CDR3aa: CSAPPRGMVTDTQYF; CDR3nt: TGCAGTGCCCCTCCGCGCGGGATGGTCACAGATACGCAGTATTTT
v_gene: TRBV20-1; j_gene: TRBJ2-7; d_gene: TRBD1; abundance: NA; CDR3aa: CSASSQTGANYEQYF; CDR3nt: TGCAGTGCTAGTTCGCAGACAGGGGCCAACTACGAGCAGTACTTC
v_gene: TRBV20-1; j_gene: TRBJ2-3; d_gene: NA; abundance: many; CDR3aa: CSAPAARPDTQYF; CDR3nt: TGCAGTGCCCCGGCCGCCCGACCAGATACGCAGTATTTT
v_gene: TRBV30; j_gene: TRBJ2-3; d_gene: NA; abundance: NA; CDR3aa: CAWSVGADTQYF; CDR3nt: TGTGCCTGGAGTGTGGGGGCAGATACGCAGTATTTT
v_gene: TRBV28; j_gene: TRBJ2-1; d_gene: NA; abundance: few; CDR3aa: CASSLFGGPYNEQFF; CDR3nt: TGTGCCAGCAGTTTGTTCGGGGGTCCCTACAATGAGCAGTTCTTC
v_gene: TRBV20-1; j_gene: TRBJ1-5; d_gene: NA; abundance: NA; CDR3aa: CSARDWGVSNQPQHF; CDR3nt: TGCAGTGCTAGAGATTGGGGGGTGAGCAATCAGCCCCAGCATTTT
v_gene: TRBV7-2; j_gene: TRBJ2-1; d_gene: TRBD2; abundance: NA; CDR3aa: CASSLEGAGGVEQFF; CDR3nt: TGTGCCAGCAGCTTAGAAGGAGCGGGAGGAGTTGAGCAGTTCTTC
v_gene: TRBV29-1; j_gene: TRBJ2-5; d_gene: NA; abundance: many; CDR3aa: CSVEVTYQETQYF; CDR3nt: TGCAGCGTTGAGGTGACATACCAAGAGACCCAGTACTTC
v_gene: TRBV21-1; j_gene: TRBJ2-1; d_gene: NA; abundance: NA; CDR3aa: CASSKRGGPPEFF; CDR3nt: TGTGCCAGCAGCAAAAGGGGGGGTCCGCCTGAGTTCTTC
v_gene: TRBV30; j_gene: TRBJ1-5; d_gene: NA; abundance: once; CDR3aa: CAWSGAQGQPQHF; CDR3nt: TGTGCCTGGAGTGGTGCACAGGGTCAGCCCCAGCATTTT
v_gene: TRBV5-1; j_gene: TRBJ2-7; d_gene: NA; abundance: NA; CDR3aa: CASRLVGYEQYF; CDR3nt: TGCGCCAGCAGACTAGTCGGTTACGAGCAGTACTTC
v_gene: TRBV7-2; j_gene: TRBJ2-5; d_gene: TRBD1; abundance: NA; CDR3aa: CASSLVFLYRGQETQYF; CDR3nt: TGTGCCAGCAGCTTAGTATTTTTGTACAGGGGCCAAGAGACCCAGTACTTC
v_gene: TRBV20-1; j_gene: TRBJ1-6; d_gene: NA; abundance: once; CDR3aa: CSATPGPILSSYNSPLHF; CDR3nt: TGCAGTGCTACCCCTGGACCGATACTAAGCTCCTATAATTCACCCCTCCACTTT
v_gene: TRBV20-1; j_gene: TRBJ2-7; d_gene: NA; abundance: NA; CDR3aa: CSARPYGSSYNEQYF; CDR3nt: TGCAGTGCTAGGCCGTACGGGAGCTCCTACAATGAGCAGTACTTC
v_gene: TRBV20-1; j_gene: TRBJ2-5; d_gene: NA; abundance: few; CDR3aa: CSARAPGETQYF; CDR3nt: TGCAGTGCTAGGGCTCCCGGGGAGACCCAGTACTTC
v_gene: TRBV19; j_gene: TRBJ2-1; d_gene: NA; abundance: NA; CDR3aa: CASSIRLPRRGSYNEQFF; CDR3nt: TGTGCCAGTAGTATCCGACTACCCCGGAGAGGCTCCTACAATGAGCAGTTCTTC
v_gene: TRBV7-2; j_gene: TRBJ2-3; d_gene: NA; abundance: NA; CDR3aa: CASSPRGWGIGTDTQYF; CDR3nt: TGTGCCAGCAGTCCCCGAGGATGGGGGATCGGCACAGATACGCAGTATTTT
v_gene: TRBV20-1; j_gene: TRBJ2-3; d_gene: NA; abundance: NA; CDR3aa: CSADQPPLRDTQYF; CDR3nt: TGCAGTGCGGACCAGCCACCGCTGCGGGATACGCAGTATTTT
v_gene: TRBV6-1; j_gene: TRBJ2-3; d_gene: NA; abundance: NA; CDR3aa: CASSAFRGGTDTHYF; CDR3nt: TGTGCCAGCAGTGCCTTCAGGGGGGGCACAGATACGCACTATTTT
v_gene: TRBV19; j_gene: TRBJ1-1; d_gene: TRBD1; abundance: NA; CDR3aa: CASSTRTGGITEAFF; CDR3nt: TGTGCCAGTAGTACACGGACAGGGGGCATCACTGAAGCTTTCTTT
v_gene: TRBV6-2/TRBV6-3; j_gene: TRBJ2-1; d_gene: NA; abundance: few; CDR3aa: CASSYGYYNEQFF; CDR3nt: TGTGCCAGCAGTTACGGGTACTACAATGAGCAGTTCTTC
v_gene: TRBV2; j_gene: TRBJ2-3; d_gene: TRBD2; abundance: NA; CDR3aa: CASSVAGVGTYTQYF; CDR3nt: TGTGCCAGCAGTGTAGCGGGAGTGGGCACATATACGCAGTATTTT
v_gene: TRBV7-2; j_gene: TRBJ2-1; d_gene: NA; abundance: few; CDR3aa: CASSLVPTRTGSNEQFF; CDR3nt: TGTGCCAGCAGCTTAGTGCCCACGCGTACCGGATCGAATGAGCAGTTCTTC
v_gene: TRBV7-9; j_gene: TRBJ1-5; d_gene: NA; abundance: NA; CDR3aa: CASSPRGIRGNQPQHF; CDR3nt: TGTGCCAGCAGCCCGCGGGGGATAAGGGGTAATCAGCCCCAGCATTTT
v_gene: TRBV27; j_gene: TRBJ1-4; d_gene: NA; abundance: few; CDR3aa: CASTTGRGLNEKLFF; CDR3nt: TGTGCCAGCACAACTGGGAGGGGACTCAATGAAAAACTGTTTTTT
v_gene: TRBV24-1; j_gene: TRBJ2-3; d_gene: TRBD1; abundance: NA; CDR3aa: CATSDPQGASGTDTQYF; CDR3nt: TGTGCCACCAGTGACCCTCAGGGGGCCAGCGGCACAGATACGCAGTATTTT
v_gene: TRBV6-4; j_gene: TRBJ2-4; d_gene: TRBD2; abundance: few; CDR3aa: CASSDVRSGGAKNIQYF; CDR3nt: TGTGCCAGCAGTGACGTCCGTTCGGGAGGGGCCAAAAACATTCAGTACTTC
v_gene: TRBV7-9; j_gene: TRBJ2-3; d_gene: NA; abundance: few; CDR3aa: CASSSPTFGDTQYF; CDR3nt: TGTGCCAGCAGCTCCCCAACATTTGGAGATACGCAGTATTTT
v_gene: TRBV5-1; j_gene: TRBJ2-3; d_gene: NA; abundance: few; CDR3aa: CASSLGGSFGTDTQYF; CDR3nt: TGCGCCAGCAGCTTGGGGGGTAGCTTCGGCACAGATACGCAGTATTTT
v_gene: TRBV2; j_gene: TRBJ2-3; d_gene: NA; abundance: NA; CDR3aa: CASRVSLLGPSTDTQYF; CDR3nt: TGTGCCAGCAGAGTATCTCTTTTAGGGCCTAGCACAGATACGCAGTATTTT
v_gene: TRBV12-3/TRBV12-4; j_gene: TRBJ2-3; d_gene: NA; abundance: NA; CDR3aa: CASRASGKRSTDTQYF; CDR3nt: TGTGCCAGCAGGGCTTCAGGGAAACGCAGCACAGATACGCAGTATTTT
v_gene: TRBV28; j_gene: TRBJ2-4; d_gene: TRBD2; abundance: NA; CDR3aa: CASSGPGLAGVGAKNIQYF; CDR3nt: TGTGCCAGCAGCGGACCGGGACTAGCGGGAGTAGGGGCCAAAAACATTCAGTACTTC
v_gene: TRBV12-3/TRBV12-4; j_gene: TRBJ2-3; d_gene: NA; abundance: NA; CDR3aa: CASSLQGLGADTQYF; CDR3nt: TGTGCCAGCAGTTTGCAGGGGCTGGGGGCAGATACGCAGTATTTT
v_gene: TRBV29-1; j_gene: TRBJ2-1; d_gene: NA; abundance: many; CDR3aa: CSVEGVVLRSRNEQFF; CDR3nt: TGCAGCGTTGAAGGGGTAGTATTGAGGAGTCGCAATGAGCAGTTCTTC
v_gene: TRBV5-1; j_gene: TRBJ1-2; d_gene: NA; abundance: few; CDR3aa: CASSLLSADYGYTF; CDR3nt: TGCGCCAGCAGCTTGCTTTCGGCAGACTATGGCTACACCTTC
v_gene: TRBV6-5; j_gene: TRBJ2-1; d_gene: TRBD2; abundance: few; CDR3aa: CASSRLAGANNEQFF; CDR3nt: TGTGCCAGCAGCCGTCTAGCGGGGGCGAACAATGAGCAGTTCTTC
v_gene: TRBV24-1; j_gene: TRBJ2-1; d_gene: NA; abundance: NA; CDR3aa: CATSDFAGRYNEQFF; CDR3nt: TGTGCCACCAGTGATTTTGCAGGGAGGTACAATGAGCAGTTCTTC
v_gene: TRBV10-3; j_gene: TRBJ1-5; d_gene: TRBD1; abundance: NA; CDR3aa: CAISELGQGAGQPQHF; CDR3nt: TGTGCCATCAGTGAACTGGGACAGGGGGCCGGACAGCCCCAGCATTTT
v_gene: TRBV7-2; j_gene: TRBJ2-3; d_gene: NA; abundance: NA; CDR3aa: CASSSVNSGTDTQYF; CDR3nt: TGTGCCAGCAGCTCCGTTAATAGCGGCACAGATACGCAGTATTTT
v_gene: TRBV20-1; j_gene: TRBJ2-3; d_gene: TRBD2; abundance: few; CDR3aa: CSARGASGRADTQYF; CDR3nt: TGCAGTGCTAGGGGGGCTAGCGGGAGAGCGGATACGCAGTATTTT
v_gene: TRBV5-1; j_gene: TRBJ2-1; d_gene: TRBD2; abundance: few; CDR3aa: CASSANLAANEQFF; CDR3nt: TGCGCCAGCAGCGCCAATCTAGCGGCTAATGAGCAGTTCTTC
v_gene: TRBV27; j_gene: TRBJ2-1; d_gene: TRBD2; abundance: NA; CDR3aa: CASSRIAGGPHNEQFF; CDR3nt: TGTGCCAGCAGTCGAATAGCGGGGGGGCCCCACAATGAGCAGTTCTTC
v_gene: TRBV27; j_gene: TRBJ1-1; d_gene: NA; abundance: NA; CDR3aa: CASSLQGITGAFF; CDR3nt: TGTGCCAGCAGTTTACAGGGGATCACCGGAGCTTTCTTT
v_gene: TRBV14; j_gene: TRBJ2-7; d_gene: NA; abundance: NA; CDR3aa: CASSQDFSGRFPYEQYF; CDR3nt: TGTGCCAGCAGCCAAGATTTTTCCGGGAGATTCCCCTACGAGCAGTACTTC
v_gene: TRBV11-2; j_gene: TRBJ1-5; d_gene: NA; abundance: NA; CDR3aa: CASSPGKQPQHF; CDR3nt: TGTGCCAGCAGCCCCGGCAAACAGCCCCAGCATTTT
v_gene: TRBV2; j_gene: TRBJ2-5; d_gene: TRBD2; abundance: NA; CDR3aa: CATQSSGGQETQYF; CDR3nt: TGTGCCACCCAGTCTAGCGGGGGACAAGAGACCCAGTACTTC
v_gene: TRBV7-7; j_gene: TRBJ2-3; d_gene: TRBD2; abundance: NA; CDR3aa: CASSLLASGSRTDTQYF; CDR3nt: TGTGCTAGCAGCCTCCTTGCTAGCGGGAGTAGGACAGATACGCAGTATTTT